This TCR beta chain is drawn from a study of blood T cells in healthy people across ages. Study conclusions and caveats: Percentage of naive T cells showed a strong correlation with TCR beta diversity.

The CDR3 extends over 12 amino acids. Germline V lookup: CDR1 MDHEN, CDR2 SYDVKM. Then a second PCR, running roughly 7 to 12 cycles, was carried out with a sample-barcoded 5' primer and a J-beta primer mix. Each cDNA molecule received a tag from a template-switch adaptor that had 12 random nucleotides. TCRdb analysed the 5' RACE reads with MiXCR anew, one entry per CDR3 protein. The data hold hundreds of thousands of distinct CDR3 sequences, with around a fifth observed a single time. On this clonotype itself: What it binds is not known.

Total RNA was extracted at no less than 6 micrograms per sample. The rearrangement uses TRBV28 and TRBJ2-5; D is uncertain. The origin of this receptor is a man between 70 and 80 years old in good health. Material: blood. In nucleotides, the CDR3 is TGTGCTGGCAGTATCGCCCGGGAGACCCAGTACTTC. It specifies CAGSIARETQYF. The variable domain in full, completed from reference TRBV28 and TRBJ2-5, reads DVKVTQSSRYLVKRTGEKVFLECVQDMDHENMFWYRQDPGLGLRLIYFSYDVKMKEKGDIPEGYSVSREKKERFSLILESASTNQTSMYLCAGSIARETQYFGPGTRLLVL.